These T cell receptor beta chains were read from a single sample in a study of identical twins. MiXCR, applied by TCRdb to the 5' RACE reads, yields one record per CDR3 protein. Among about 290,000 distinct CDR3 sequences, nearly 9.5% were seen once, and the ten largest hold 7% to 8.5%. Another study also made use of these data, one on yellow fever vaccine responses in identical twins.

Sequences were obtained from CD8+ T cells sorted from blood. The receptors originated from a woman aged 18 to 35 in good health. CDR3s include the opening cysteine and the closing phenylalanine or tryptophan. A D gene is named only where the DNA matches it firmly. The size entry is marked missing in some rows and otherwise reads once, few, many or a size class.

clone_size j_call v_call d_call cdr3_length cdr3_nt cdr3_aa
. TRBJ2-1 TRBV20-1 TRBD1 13 TGCAGTGCGGACAAAGGGACAGTTAATGAGCAGTTCTTC CSADKGTVNEQFF
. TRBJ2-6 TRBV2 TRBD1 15 TGTGCCAGGGGAGACAGGGCGTCTGGGGCCAACGTCCTGACTTTC CARGDRASGANVLTF
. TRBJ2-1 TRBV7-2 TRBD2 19 TGTGCCAGCAGCTTACCGGGACTAGCGGGAGGGCCTGAGGGTGATGAGCAGTTCTTC CASSLPGLAGGPEGDEQFF
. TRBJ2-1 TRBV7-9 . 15 TGTGCCAGCAGCTTAGTCCAGACCTCCTACAATGAGCAGTTCTTC CASSLVQTSYNEQFF
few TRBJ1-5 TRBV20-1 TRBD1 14 TGCAGTGCTTTAACAGGGGCGGATAGTCAGCCCCAGCATTTT CSALTGADSQPQHF
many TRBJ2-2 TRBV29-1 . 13 TGCAGCGTTTTTGCGGGGAACACCGGGGAGCTGTTTTTT CSVFAGNTGELFF
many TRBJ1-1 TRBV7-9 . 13 TGTGCCAGCAGCCCTCCCGCAGGGTCTGAAGCTTTCTTT CASSPPAGSEAFF
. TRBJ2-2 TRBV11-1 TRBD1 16 TGTGCCAGCAGCTTAACTCGACAGGGATTGACCGGGGAGCTGTTTTTT CASSLTRQGLTGELFF
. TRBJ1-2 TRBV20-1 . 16 TGCAGTGCTAGAGATCGTGGACAGTTGAGTGACTATGGCTACACCTTC CSARDRGQLSDYGYTF
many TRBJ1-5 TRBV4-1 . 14 TGCGCCAGCAGCCAAAACGGGGGCCCACAGCCCCAGCATTTT CASSQNGGPQPQHF
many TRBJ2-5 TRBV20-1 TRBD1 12 TGCAGTGCTAGTACAGGGGGAGAGACCCAGTACTTC CSASTGGETQYF
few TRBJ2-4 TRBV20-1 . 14 TGCAGTGCTAGAGCGTATCCGGACGAAAACATTCAGTACTTC CSARAYPDENIQYF
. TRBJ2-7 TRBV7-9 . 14 TGTGCCAGCAGCGCCAGACAGTTTCCCTACGAGCAGTACTTC CASSARQFPYEQYF
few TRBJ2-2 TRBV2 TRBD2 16 TGTGCCAGCAGTGACGGACTAGCGGGGGGGCCCGGGGAGCTGTTTTTT CASSDGLAGGPGELFF
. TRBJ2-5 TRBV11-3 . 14 TGTGCCAGCAGCCATCGGGACGCCCAAGAGACCCAGTACTTC CASSHRDAQETQYF
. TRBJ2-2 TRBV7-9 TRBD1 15 TGTGCCAGCAGCCCCAGGACAGGGCACACCGGGGAGCTGTTTTTT CASSPRTGHTGELFF
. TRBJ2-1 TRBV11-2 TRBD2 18 TGTGCCAGCAGCTTAGGGTGGGGGACTAGCGGTTTCTACAATGAGCAGCTCTTC CASSLGWGTSGFYNEQLF
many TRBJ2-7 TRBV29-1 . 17 TGCAGCGTTGAAATGGCTGGGGCAGCTCTAACTTCCTACGAGCAGTACTTC CSVEMAGAALTSYEQYF
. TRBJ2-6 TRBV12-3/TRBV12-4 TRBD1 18 TGTACCTTCAGTTTAGGGGGCGAGGGCGTCTCTGGGGCCAACGTCCTGACTTTC CTFSLGGEGVSGANVLTF
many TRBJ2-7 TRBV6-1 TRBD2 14 TGTGCCAGCAGTGAAAGCGGGGGCTCCTACGAGCAGTACTTC CASSESGGSYEQYF
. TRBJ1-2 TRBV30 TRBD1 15 TGTGCCTGGAGACCGGGACAGGGAGCCCAATGGGGCTACACCTTC CAWRPGQGAQWGYTF
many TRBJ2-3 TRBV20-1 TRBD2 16 TGCAGTGCTAGAGATGGAGGGGTCCCGGGAGGAGATACGCAGTATTTT CSARDGGVPGGDTQYF
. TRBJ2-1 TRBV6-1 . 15 TGTGCCAGCAGTCCGGACTACGAGGAAGGGAATGAGCAGTTCTTC CASSPDYEEGNEQFF
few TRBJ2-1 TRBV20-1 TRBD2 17 TGCAGTGCTAGAGAGAGCGGGGGGGTCGGTTCCTACAATGAGCAGTTCTTC CSARESGGVGSYNEQFF
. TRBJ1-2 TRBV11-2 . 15 TGTGCCAGCAGCTTAGTGGGGGGCGTGGGCTATGGCTACACCTTC CASSLVGGVGYGYTF
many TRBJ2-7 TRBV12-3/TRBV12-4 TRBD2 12 TGTGCCAGCAGTTTAGGCGGGGGCGAGCAGTACTTC CASSLGGGEQYF
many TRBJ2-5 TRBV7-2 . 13 TGTGCCAGCAGCGTCAACAGGGTGGAGACCCAGTACTTC CASSVNRVETQYF
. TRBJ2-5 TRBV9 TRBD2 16 TGTGCCAGCAGCGAACTAGCGGGGGGGAACCAAGAGACCCAGTACTTC CASSELAGGNQETQYF
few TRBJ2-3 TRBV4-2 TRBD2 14 TGTGCCAGCAGCCAAGAGGGGGGGATAGATACGCAGTATTTT CASSQEGGIDTQYF
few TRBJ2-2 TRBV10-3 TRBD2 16 TGTGCCATCAGTGAACGGCGGGAGGGTTCCGCCGGGGAGCTGTTTTTT CAISERREGSAGELFF
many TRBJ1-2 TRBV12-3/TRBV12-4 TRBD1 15 TGTGCCAGCAGGGACCGGGACAGGGGGTACTATGGCTACACCTTC CASRDRDRGYYGYTF
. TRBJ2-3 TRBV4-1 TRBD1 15 TGCGCCAGCAGCCAAGACAGGGGGCTGACAGATACGCAGTATTTT CASSQDRGLTDTQYF
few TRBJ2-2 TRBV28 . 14 TGTGCCAGCAGACCAGCGGAAAATACCGGGGAGCTGTTTTTT CASRPAENTGELFF
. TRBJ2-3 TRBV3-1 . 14 TGTGCCAGCAGCCGCGAAGGATTCACAGATACGCAGTATTTT CASSREGFTDTQYF
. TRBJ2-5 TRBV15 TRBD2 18 TGTGCCACCAGCAGAGATGGGGGACTAGCGGGAGGGTTGGAGACCCAGTACTTC CATSRDGGLAGGLETQYF
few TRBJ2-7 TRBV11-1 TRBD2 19 TGTGCCAGCAGCCTCCCCTCGAGGCTAGCGGGGGTTTTATCCTACGAGCAGTACTTC CASSLPSRLAGVLSYEQYF